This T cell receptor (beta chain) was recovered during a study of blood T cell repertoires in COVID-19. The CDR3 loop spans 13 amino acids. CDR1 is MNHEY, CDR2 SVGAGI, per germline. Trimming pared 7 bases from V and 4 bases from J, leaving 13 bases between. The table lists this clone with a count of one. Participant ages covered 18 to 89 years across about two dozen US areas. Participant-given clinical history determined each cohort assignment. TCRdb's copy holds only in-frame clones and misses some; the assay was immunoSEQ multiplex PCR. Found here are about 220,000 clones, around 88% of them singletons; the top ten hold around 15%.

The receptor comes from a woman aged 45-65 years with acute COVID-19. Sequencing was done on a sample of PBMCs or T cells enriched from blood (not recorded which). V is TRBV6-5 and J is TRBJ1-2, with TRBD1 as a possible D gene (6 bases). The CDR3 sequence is CASTIGQSYGYTF. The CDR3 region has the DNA TGTGCCAGCACGATAGGACAGAGCTATGGCTACACCTTC.